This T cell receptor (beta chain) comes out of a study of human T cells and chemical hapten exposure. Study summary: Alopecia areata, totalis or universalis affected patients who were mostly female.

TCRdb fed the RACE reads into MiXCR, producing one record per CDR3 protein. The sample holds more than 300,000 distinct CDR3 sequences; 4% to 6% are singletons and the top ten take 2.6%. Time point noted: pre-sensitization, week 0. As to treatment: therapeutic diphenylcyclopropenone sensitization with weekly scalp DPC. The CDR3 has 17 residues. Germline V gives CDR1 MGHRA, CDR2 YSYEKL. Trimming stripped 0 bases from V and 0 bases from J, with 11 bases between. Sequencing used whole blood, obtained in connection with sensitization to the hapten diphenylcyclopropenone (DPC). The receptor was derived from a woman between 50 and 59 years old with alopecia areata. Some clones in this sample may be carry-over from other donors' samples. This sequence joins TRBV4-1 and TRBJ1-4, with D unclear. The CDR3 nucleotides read TGCGCCAGCAGCCAAGATCAAGGGTCGGCAACTAATGAAAAACTGTTTTTT. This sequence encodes CASSQDQGSATNEKLFF.